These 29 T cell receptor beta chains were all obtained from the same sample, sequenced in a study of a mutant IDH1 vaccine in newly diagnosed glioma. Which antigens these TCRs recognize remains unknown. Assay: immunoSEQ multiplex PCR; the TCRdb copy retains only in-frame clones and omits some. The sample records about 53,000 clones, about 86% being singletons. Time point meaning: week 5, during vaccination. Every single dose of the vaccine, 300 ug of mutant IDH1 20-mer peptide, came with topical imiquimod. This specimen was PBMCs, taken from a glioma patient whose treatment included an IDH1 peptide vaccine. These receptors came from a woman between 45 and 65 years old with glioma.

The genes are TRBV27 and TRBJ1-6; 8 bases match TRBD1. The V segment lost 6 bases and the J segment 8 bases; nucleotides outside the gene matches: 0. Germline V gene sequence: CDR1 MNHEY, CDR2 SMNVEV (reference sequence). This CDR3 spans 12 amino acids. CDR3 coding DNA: TGTGCCAGCAGGGACAGGGATTCACCCCTCCACTTT. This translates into CASRDRDSPLHF.

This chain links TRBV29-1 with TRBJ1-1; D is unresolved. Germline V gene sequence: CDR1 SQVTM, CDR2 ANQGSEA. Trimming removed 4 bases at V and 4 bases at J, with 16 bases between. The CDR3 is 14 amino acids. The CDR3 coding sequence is TGCAGCGTTGGTAACTCGGTTGGCGGCACTGAAGCTTTCTTT. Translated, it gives CSVGNSVGGTEAFF.

The CDR3 DNA follows: TGTGCCAGCAGTTTAACGGTCACTGAAGCTTTCTTT. It specifies CASSLTVTEAFF. V usage is TRBV28 and J usage is TRBJ1-1, with D uncertain. The CDR3 consists of 12 residues. The germline V gene has CDR1 MDHEN and CDR2 SYDVKM. Trimming stripped 2 bases from V and 4 bases from J, with 5 bases between. Together with reference TRBV28 and TRBJ1-1, the CDR3 gives the full variable domain: DVKVTQSSRYLVKRTGEKVFLECVQDMDHENMFWYRQDPGLGLRLIYFSYDVKMKEKGDIPEGYSVSREKKERFSLILESASTNQTSMYLCASSLTVTEAFFGQGTRLTVV.

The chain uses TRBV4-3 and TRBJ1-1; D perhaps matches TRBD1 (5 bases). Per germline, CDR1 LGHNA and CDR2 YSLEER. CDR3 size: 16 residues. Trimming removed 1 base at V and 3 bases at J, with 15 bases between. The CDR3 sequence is CASSQVGLGIHTEAFF. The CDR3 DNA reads TGCGCCAGCAGCCAAGTGGGGCTCGGGATTCACACTGAAGCTTTCTTT.

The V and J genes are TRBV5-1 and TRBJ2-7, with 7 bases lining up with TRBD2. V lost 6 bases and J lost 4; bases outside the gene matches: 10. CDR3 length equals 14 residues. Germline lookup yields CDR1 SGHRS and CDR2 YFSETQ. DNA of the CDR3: TGCGCCAGCACCCGGGACGGGGGGACTTACGAGCAGTACTTC. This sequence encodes CASTRDGGTYEQYF.

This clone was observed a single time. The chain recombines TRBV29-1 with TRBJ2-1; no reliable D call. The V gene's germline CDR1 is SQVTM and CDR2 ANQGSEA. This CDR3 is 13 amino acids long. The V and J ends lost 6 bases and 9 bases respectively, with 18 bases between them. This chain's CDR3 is CSVEIRSGSEQFF. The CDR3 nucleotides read TGCAGCGTCGAAATACGGTCGGGTAGTGAGCAGTTCTTC.

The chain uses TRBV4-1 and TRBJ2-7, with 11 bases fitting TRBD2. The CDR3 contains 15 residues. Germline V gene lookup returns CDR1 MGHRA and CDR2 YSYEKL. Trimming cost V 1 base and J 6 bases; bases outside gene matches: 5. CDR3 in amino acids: CASSQGSGGASEQYF. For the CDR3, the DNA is TGCGCCAGCAGCCAAGGTAGCGGGGGGGCCTCCGAGCAGTACTTC.

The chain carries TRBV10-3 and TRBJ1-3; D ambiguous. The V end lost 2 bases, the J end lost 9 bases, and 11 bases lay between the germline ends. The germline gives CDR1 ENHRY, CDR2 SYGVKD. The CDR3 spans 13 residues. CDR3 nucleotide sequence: TGTGCCATCAGTGAGCCCCAGGCAATCACCATATATTTT. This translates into CAISEPQAITIYF.

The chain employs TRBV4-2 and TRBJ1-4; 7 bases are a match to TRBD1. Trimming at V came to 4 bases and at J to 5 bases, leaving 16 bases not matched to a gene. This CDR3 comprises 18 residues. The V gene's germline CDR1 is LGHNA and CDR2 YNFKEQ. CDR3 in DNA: TGTGCCAGCAGCCCCCGGGAGAGCAGGGGGAGCGAAAATGAAAAACTGTTTTTT. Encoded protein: CASSPRESRGSENEKLFF.

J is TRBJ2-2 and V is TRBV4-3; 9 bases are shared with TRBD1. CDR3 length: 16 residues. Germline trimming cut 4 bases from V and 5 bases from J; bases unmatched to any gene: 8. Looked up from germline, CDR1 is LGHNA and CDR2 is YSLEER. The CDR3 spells CASSPRPGTGTGELFF. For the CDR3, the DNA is TGCGCCAGCAGCCCCAGGCCCGGGACAGGGACCGGGGAGCTGTTTTTT.

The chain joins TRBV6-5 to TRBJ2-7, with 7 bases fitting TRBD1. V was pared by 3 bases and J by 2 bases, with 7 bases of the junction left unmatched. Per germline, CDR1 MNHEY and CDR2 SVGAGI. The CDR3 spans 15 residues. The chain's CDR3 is CASSYHRTGTYEQYF. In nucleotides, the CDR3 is TGTGCCAGCAGTTATCATCGGACAGGAACCTACGAGCAGTACTTC.

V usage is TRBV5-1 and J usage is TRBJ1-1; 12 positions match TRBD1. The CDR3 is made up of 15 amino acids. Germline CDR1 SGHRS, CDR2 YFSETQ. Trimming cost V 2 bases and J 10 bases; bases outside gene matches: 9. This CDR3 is CASSLNPGQGAGAFF. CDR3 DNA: TGCGCCAGCAGCTTAAATCCGGGACAGGGGGCCGGAGCTTTCTTT.

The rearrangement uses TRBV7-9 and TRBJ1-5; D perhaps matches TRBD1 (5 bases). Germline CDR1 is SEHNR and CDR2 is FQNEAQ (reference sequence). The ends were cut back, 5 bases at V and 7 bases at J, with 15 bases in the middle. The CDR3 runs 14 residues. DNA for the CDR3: TGTGCCAGCAGCCAGGGAGGGGAGTTCCAGCCCCAGCATTTT. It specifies CASSQGGEFQPQHF. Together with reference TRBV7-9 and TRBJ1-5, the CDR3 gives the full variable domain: DTGVSQNPRHKITKRGQNVTFRCDPISEHNRLYWYRQTLGQGPEFLTYFQNEAQLEKSRLLSDRFSAERPKGSFSTLEIQRTEQGDSAMYLCASSQGGEFQPQHFGDGTRLSIL.

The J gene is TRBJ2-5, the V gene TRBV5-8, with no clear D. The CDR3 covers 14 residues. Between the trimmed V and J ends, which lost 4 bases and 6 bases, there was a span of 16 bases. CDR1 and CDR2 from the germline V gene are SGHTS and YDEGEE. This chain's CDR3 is CASSTAVSWQTQYF. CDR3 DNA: TGTGCCAGCAGCACGGCCGTCTCGTGGCAGACCCAGTACTTC.

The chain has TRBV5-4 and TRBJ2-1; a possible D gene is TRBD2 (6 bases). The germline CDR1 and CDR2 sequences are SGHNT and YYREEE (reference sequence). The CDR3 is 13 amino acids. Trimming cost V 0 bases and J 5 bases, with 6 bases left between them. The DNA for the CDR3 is TGTGCCAGCAGCTTGGGGAGGGACAATGAGCAGTTCTTC. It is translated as CASSLGRDNEQFF.

CDR3: CASSPDSYNEQFF. The CDR3 DNA reads TGTGCCAGCAGCCCTGACAGCTACAATGAGCAGTTCTTC. The V call is TRBV7-9, the J call TRBJ2-1, with D maybe TRBD1 (5 bases). V dropped 5 bases and J dropped 3 bases, with 8 bases sitting between them. Germline CDR1 reads SEHNR; CDR2 reads FQNEAQ (reference sequence). This CDR3 is 13 amino acids long.

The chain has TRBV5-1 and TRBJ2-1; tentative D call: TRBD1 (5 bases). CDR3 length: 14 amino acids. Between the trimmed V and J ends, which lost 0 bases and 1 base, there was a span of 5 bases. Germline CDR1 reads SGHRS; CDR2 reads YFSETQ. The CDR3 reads CASSLGQSYNEQFF. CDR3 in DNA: TGCGCCAGCAGCTTGGGACAGTCCTACAATGAGCAGTTCTTC.

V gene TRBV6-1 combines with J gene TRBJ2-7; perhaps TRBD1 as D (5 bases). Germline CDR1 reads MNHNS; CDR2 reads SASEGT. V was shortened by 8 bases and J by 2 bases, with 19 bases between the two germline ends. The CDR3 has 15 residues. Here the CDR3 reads CASRFVRGIAYEQYF. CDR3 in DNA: TGTGCCAGCCGGTTTGTTAGGGGTATCGCCTACGAGCAGTACTTC.

The CDR3 DNA reads TGTGCCAGTAGTTTCGCCATCGGTGGCTACACCTTC. This encodes CASSFAIGGYTF. The chain links TRBV19 to TRBJ1-2; no firm D call. The CDR3 contains 12 residues. The V gene's germline CDR1 is LNHDA and CDR2 SQIVND (reference sequence). V dropped 5 bases and J dropped 7 bases, with 11 bases sitting between them.

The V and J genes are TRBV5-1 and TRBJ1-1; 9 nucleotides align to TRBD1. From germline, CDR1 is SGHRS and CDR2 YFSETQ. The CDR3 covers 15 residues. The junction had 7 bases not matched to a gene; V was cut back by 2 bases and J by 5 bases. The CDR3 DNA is TGCGCCAGCAGCTTAAGGACAGGGGAGGGGACTGAAGCTTTCTTT. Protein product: CASSLRTGEGTEAFF.

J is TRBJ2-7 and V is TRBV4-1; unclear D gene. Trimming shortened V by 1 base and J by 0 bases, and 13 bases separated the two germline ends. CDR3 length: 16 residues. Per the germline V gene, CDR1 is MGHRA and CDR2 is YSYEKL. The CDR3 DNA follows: TGCGCCAGCAGCCAAGCCCCGGGTGTCAGCTCCTACGAGCAGTACTTC. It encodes CASSQAPGVSSYEQYF.

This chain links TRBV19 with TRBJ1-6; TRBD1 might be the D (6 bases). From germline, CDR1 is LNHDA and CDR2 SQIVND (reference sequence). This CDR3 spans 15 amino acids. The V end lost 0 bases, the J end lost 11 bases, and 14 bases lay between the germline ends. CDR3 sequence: CASSIEDRFQTPLHF. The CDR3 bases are TGTGCCAGTAGTATAGAAGACAGGTTCCAGACACCCCTCCACTTT.

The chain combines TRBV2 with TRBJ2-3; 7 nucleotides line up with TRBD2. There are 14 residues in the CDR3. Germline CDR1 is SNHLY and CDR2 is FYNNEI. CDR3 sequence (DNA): TGTGCTATCGAACGGGGGGACGGCACAGATACGCAGTATTTT. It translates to CAIERGDGTDTQYF.

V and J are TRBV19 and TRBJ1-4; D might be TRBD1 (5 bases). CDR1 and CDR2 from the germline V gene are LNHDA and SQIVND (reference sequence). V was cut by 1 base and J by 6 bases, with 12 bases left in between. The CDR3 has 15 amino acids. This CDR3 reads CASSIGGRQYEKLFF. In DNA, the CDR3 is TGTGCCAGTAGTATAGGGGGCAGGCAATATGAAAAACTGTTTTTT.

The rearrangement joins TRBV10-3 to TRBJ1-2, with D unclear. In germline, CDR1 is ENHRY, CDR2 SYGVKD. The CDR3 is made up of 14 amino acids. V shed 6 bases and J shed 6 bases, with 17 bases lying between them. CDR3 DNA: TGTGCCATCAGCCCCGGTATTTTGTATGATGGCTACACCTTC. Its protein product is CAISPGILYDGYTF.

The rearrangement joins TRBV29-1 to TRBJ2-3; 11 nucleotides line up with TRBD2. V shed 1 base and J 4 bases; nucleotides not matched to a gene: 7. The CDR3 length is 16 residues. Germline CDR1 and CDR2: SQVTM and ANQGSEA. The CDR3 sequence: CSVEVRLAGSSDTQYF. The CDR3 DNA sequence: TGCAGCGTTGAAGTTCGACTAGCGGGGTCATCAGATACGCAGTATTTT.

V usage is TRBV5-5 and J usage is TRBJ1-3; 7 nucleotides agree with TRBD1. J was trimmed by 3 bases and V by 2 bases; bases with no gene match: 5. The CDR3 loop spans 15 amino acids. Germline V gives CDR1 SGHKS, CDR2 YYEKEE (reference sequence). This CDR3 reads CASSLQGNFGNTIYF. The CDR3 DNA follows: TGTGCCAGCAGCTTACAGGGGAACTTTGGAAACACCATATATTTT.

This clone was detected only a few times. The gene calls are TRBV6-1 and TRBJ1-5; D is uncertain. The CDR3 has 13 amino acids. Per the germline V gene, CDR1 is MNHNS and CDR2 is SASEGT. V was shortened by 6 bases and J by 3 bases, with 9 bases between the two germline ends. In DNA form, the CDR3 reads TGTGCCAGCAGGAGGTCCGACAATCAGCCCCAGCATTTT. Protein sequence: CASRRSDNQPQHF.

CDR3 amino acids: CASSKRDTTPNEQFF. The CDR3 DNA reads TGTGCCAGCAGTAAACGGGACACCACCCCCAATGAGCAGTTCTTC. The genes are TRBV6-1 and TRBJ2-1, with D possibly being TRBD1 (6 bases). From germline, CDR1 is MNHNS and CDR2 SASEGT. The V end lost 5 bases, the J end lost 6 bases, and 17 bases lay between the germline ends. The CDR3 contains 15 residues.